This TCR beta chain was retrieved from a study of T cells in Graves' hyperthyroidism and ophthalmopathy. General study results and limits: By a 13 V-J model, ophthalmopathy was set apart from stable hyperthyroidism.

Template material for amplifying TCR beta CDR3 regions consisted of RNA transcripts. When the TCR CDR3 underwent first-round RT-PCR, the HTBI primer set was used. A single record per CDR3 protein comes from TCRdb applying MiXCR to the multiplex PCR reads. Among roughly 420,000 distinct CDR3 sequences, about a sixth were seen once, and the ten largest hold roughly an eighth. The V and J ends lost 4 bases and 7 bases respectively, with 13 bases between them. Germline V gene data show CDR1 as KGHDR and CDR2 as SFDVKD. The CDR3 spans 14 residues. This clonotype turned up a few times. The target antigen is unknown.

The rearrangement joins TRBV24-1 to TRBJ2-1; no reliable D call. This TCR came from a woman aged 18-29 years with Graves' hyperthyroidism. The sample was blood. The chain's CDR3 is CATSEAFQGNEQFF. The CDR3 nucleotides read TGTGCCACCAGTGAGGCCTTCCAAGGGAATGAGCAGTTCTTC.